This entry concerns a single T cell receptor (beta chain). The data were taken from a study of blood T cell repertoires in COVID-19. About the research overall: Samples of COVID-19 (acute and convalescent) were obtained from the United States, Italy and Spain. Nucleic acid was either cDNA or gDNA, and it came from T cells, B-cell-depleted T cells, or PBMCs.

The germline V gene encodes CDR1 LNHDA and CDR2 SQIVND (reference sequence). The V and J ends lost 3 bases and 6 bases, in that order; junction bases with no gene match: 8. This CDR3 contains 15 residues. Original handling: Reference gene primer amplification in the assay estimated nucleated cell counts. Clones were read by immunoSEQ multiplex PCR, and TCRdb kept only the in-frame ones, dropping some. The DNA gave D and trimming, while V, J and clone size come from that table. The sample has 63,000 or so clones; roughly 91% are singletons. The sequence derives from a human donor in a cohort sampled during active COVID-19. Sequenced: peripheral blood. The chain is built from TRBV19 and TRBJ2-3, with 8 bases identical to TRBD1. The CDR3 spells CASSIGAGGPDTQYF. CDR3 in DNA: TGTGCCAGTAGTATCGGGGCAGGGGGCCCGGATACGCAGTATTTT.